This TCR beta chain was captured by sequencing in a study of cytomegalovirus exposure and HLA in healthy donors. Overall study findings and caveats: The study put around 180 TCR beta chains on its list as cytomegalovirus-associated. An observed cluster of highly shared sequence variants was recorded as a likely sequencing artifact.

Notes on this clone: The antigen remains undetermined.

PCR primers comprised 60 Vbeta and 13 Jbeta primers. Assay used: immunoSEQ multiplex PCR; TCRdb lists only in-frame clones, some missing. There are 150,000 to 200,000 clones in the sample; 75% to 90% occur only once, and about 2.1% lies in the top ten. From germline, CDR1 is MGHRA and CDR2 YSYEKL. Trimming took 7 bases from V and 3 from J, leaving 11 bases between them. This CDR3 comprises 13 residues. The V gene is TRBV4-1, the J gene TRBJ2-3; perhaps TRBD1 as D (5 bases). This TCR came from a woman in her late teens or twenties in good health and CMV-seronegative. The sequenced sample consisted of PBMCs. The CDR3 protein is CASTTTGTDTQYF. Written as DNA, the CDR3 is TGCGCCAGCACAACTACAGGAACAGATACGCAGTATTTT.